This T cell receptor beta chain originates from a study of T and B cells in COVID-19 patients. Notes on this clonotype: Its antigen remains unidentified.

Multiplex PCR with BIOMED2 TRB-A/B primer pools amplified TRB rearrangements. From the multiplex PCR reads, TCRdb called clonotypes with MiXCR, one entry per CDR3 protein. The sample consists of 10,000 to 13,000 distinct CDR3 sequences, about 30% of them appearing once. Regarding the study as a whole: Active COVID-19 showed highly clonal TRB repertoires; recovery showed diversity and richness above healthy donors. Patients with COVID-19 reportedly showed strongly skewed T cell receptor beta variable and joining gene usage. No sequencing was yet done of CD4+, regulatory or CD8+ subsets, or of SARS-CoV-2-responsive or tetramer+ sorted cells.

From blood, 250-500 ng of genomic DNA served as TRB template. The CDR3 totals 13 residues. Looked up from germline, CDR1 is SGHDN and CDR2 is FVKESK. V shed 4 bases and J shed 0 bases, with 6 bases lying between them. Sequences were obtained from blood. The receptor was isolated from a human donor with active COVID-19. The V gene is TRBV14, the J gene TRBJ1-1; D uncertain. CDR3 coding DNA: TGTGCCAGCAGCCTACAAATGAACACTGAAGCTTTCTTT. Protein sequence: CASSLQMNTEAFF. The complete variable domain, with remaining parts taken from reference TRBV14 and TRBJ1-1, reads EAGVTQFPSHSVIEKGQTVTLRCDPISGHDNLYWYRRVMGKEIKFLLHFVKESKQDESGMPNNRFLAERTGGTYSTLKVQPAELEDSGVYFCASSLQMNTEAFFGQGTRLTVV.